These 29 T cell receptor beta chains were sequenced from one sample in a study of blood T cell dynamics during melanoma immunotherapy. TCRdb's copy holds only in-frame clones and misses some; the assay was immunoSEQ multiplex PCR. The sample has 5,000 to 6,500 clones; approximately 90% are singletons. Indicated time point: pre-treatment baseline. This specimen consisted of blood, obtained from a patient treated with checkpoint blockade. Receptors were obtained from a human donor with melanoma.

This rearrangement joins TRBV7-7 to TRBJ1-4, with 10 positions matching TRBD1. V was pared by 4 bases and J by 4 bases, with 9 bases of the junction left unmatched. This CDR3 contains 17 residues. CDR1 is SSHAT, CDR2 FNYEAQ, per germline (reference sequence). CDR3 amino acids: CASSSRGQGSINEKLFF. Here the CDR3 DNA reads TGTGCCAGCAGCTCCCGGGGACAGGGGTCGATTAATGAAAAACTGTTTTTT.

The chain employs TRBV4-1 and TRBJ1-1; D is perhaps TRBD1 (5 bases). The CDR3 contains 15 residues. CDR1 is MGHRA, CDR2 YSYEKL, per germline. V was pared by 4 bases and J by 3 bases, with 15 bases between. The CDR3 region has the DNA TGCGCCAGCAGCCCTCCGGCAGGGCCGTACACTGAAGCTTTCTTT. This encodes CASSPPAGPYTEAFF.

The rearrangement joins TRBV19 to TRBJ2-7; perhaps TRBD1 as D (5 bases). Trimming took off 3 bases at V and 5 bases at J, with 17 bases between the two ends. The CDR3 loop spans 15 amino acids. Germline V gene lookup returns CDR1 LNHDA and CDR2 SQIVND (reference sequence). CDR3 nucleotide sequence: TGTGCCAGTAGTATTTTCGTCTCAGGGTCAGACGAGCAGTACTTC. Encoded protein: CASSIFVSGSDEQYF.

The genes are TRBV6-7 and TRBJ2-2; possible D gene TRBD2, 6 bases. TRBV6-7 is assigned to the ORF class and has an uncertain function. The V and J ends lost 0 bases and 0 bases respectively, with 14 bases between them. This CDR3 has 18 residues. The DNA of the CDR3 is TGTGCCAGCAGTTACTCGAGTTACGGGAGAGCGAACACCGGGGAGCTGTTTTTT. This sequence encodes CASSYSSYGRANTGELFF.

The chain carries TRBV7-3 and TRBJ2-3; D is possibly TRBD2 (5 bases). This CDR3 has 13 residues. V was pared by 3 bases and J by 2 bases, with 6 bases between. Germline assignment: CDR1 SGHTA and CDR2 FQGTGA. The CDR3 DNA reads TGTGCCAGCAGCTTTGACTACACAGATACGCAGTATTTT. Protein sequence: CASSFDYTDTQYF.

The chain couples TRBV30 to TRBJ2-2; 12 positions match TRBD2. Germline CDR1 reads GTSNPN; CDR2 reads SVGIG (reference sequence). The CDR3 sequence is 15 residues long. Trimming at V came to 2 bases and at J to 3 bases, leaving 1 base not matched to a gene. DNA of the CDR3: TGTGCCTGGAGTACTAGCGGGGGGCACACCGGGGAGCTGTTTTTT. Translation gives CAWSTSGGHTGELFF.

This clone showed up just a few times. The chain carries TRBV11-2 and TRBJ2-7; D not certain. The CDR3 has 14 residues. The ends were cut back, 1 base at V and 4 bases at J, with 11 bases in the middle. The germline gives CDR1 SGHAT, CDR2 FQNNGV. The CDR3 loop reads CASSLAVPLYEQYF. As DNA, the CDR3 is TGTGCCAGCAGCTTAGCGGTTCCCTTGTACGAGCAGTACTTC.

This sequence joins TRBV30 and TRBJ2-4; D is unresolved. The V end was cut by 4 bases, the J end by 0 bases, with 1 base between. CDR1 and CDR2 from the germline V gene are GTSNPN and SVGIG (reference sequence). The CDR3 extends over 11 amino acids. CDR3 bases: TGTGCCTGGAAAGCCAAAAACATTCAGTACTTC. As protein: CAWKAKNIQYF.

Here the CDR3 DNA reads TGTGCCAGCAGTAGTCGGCAAGACCCTTCCAACTATGGCTACACCTTC. This sequence encodes CASSSRQDPSNYGYTF. The chain carries TRBV7-2 and TRBJ1-2; D remains ambiguous. Trimming pared 6 bases from V and 2 bases from J, leaving 19 bases between. Per germline, CDR1 SGHTA and CDR2 FQGNSA. The CDR3 consists of 16 residues.

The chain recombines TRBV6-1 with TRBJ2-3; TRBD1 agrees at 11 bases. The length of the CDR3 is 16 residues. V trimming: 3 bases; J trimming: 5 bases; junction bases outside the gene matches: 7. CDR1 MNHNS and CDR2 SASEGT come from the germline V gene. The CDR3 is CASSDLSGTGGDTQYF. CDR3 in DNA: TGTGCCAGCAGTGACTTGAGTGGGACAGGGGGAGATACGCAGTATTTT.

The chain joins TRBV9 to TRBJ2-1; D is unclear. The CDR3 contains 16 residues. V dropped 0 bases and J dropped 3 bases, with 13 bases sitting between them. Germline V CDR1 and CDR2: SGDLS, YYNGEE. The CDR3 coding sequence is TGTGCCAGCAGCGTAGAGCAGAACCTCATCTACAATGAGCAGTTCTTC. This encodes CASSVEQNLIYNEQFF.

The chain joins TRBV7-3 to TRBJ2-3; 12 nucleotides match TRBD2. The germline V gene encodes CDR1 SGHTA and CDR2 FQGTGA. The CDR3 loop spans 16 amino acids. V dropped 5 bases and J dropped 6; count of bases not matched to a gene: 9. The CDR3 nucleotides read TGTGCCAGCAGCCTCCTAGCGGGAGGGCCGGGGGATACGCAGTATTTT. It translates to CASSLLAGGPGDTQYF.

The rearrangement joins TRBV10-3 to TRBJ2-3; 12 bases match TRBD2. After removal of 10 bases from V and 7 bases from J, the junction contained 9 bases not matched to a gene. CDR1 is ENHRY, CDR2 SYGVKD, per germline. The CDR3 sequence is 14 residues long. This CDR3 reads CASKTSGSDNTQYF. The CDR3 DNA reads TGTGCCAGCAAGACTAGCGGGAGCGATAATACGCAGTATTTT.

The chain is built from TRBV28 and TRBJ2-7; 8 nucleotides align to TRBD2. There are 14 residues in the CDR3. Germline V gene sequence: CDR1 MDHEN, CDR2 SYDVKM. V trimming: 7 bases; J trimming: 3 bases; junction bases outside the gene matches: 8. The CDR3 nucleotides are TGTGCCAGCACTAATCTAGCGGGCCTCTACGAGCAGTACTTC. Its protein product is CASTNLAGLYEQYF.

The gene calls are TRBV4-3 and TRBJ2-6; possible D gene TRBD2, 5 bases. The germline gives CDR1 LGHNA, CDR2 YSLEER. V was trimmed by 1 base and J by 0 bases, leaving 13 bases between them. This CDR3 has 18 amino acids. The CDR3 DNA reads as TGCGCCAGCAGCCAAGTCGAAATAGCGCCCTCTGGGGCCAACGTCCTGACTTTC. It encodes CASSQVEIAPSGANVLTF.

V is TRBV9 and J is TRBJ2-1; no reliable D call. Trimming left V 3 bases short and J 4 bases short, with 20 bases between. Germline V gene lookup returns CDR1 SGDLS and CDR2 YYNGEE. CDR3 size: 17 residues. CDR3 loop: CASSERSPTISYNEQFF. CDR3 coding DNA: TGTGCCAGCAGCGAGAGGAGCCCAACAATATCTTACAATGAGCAGTTCTTC.

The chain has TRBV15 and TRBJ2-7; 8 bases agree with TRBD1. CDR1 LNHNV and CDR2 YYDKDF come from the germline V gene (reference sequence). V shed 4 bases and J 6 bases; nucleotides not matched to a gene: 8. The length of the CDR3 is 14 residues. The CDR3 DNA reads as TGTGCCACCAGCACTAACAGGGGGATCGGCGAGCAGTACTTC. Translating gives CATSTNRGIGEQYF.

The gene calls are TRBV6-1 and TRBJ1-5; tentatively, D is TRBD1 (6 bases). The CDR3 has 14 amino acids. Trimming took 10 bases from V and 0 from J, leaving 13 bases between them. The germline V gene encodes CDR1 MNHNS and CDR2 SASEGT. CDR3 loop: CAIYRVHSNQPQHF. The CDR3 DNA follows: TGTGCCATCTACAGGGTACATAGCAATCAGCCCCAGCATTTT.

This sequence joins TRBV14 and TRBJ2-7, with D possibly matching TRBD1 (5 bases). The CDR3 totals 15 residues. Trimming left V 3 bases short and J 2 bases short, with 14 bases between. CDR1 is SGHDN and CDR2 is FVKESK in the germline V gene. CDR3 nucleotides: TGTGCCAGCAGCCATGGACAACCTGACACCTACGAGCAGTACTTC. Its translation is CASSHGQPDTYEQYF.

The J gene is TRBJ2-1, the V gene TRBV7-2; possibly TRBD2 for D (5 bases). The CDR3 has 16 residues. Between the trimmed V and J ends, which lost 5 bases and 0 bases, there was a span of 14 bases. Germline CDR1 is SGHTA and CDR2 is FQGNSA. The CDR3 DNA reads TGTGCCAGCAGCATTACTAGTGAAAGCTCCTACAATGAGCAGTTCTTC. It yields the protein CASSITSESSYNEQFF.

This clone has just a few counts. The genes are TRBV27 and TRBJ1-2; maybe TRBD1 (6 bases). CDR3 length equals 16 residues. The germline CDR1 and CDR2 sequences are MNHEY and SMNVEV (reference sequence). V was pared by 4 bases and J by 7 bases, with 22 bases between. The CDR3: CASSSRPLGGRGGYTF. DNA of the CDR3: TGTGCCAGCAGTTCGCGCCCCCTGGGGGGGCGGGGTGGCTACACCTTC.

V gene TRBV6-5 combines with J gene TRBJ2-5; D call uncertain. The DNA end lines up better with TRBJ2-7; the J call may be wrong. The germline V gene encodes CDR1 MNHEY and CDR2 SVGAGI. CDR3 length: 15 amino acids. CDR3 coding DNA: TGTGCCAGCAGTTACACACATCAGGAGTCCTACGAGCAGTACTTC. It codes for CASSYTHQESYEQYF.

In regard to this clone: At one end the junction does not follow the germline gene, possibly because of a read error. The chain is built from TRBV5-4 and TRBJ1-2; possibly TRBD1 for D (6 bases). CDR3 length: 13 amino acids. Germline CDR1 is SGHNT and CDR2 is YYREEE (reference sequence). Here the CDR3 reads CASSFSAGQSPSF. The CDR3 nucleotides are TGTGCCAGCAGCTTTAGCGCCGGACAGTCCCCCAGTTTC.

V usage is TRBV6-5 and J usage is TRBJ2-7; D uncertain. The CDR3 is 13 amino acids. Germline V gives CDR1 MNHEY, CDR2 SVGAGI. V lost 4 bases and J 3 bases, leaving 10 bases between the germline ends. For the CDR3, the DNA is TGTGCCAGCAGTTCAGGCCAAGGCTACGAGCAGTACTTC. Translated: CASSSGQGYEQYF.

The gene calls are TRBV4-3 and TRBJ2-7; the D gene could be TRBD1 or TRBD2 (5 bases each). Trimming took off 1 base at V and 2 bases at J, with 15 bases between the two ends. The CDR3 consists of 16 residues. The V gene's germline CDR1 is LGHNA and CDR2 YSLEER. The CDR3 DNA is TGCGCCAGCAGCCAAGGGGCCGGGACGGGCCCCTACGAGCAGTACTTC. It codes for CASSQGAGTGPYEQYF.

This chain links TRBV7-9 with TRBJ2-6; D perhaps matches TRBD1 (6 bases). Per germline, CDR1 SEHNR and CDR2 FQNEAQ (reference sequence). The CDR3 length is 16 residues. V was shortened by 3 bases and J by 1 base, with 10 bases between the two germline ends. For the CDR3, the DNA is TGTGCCAGCAGCTTCTCCAGGGGTTCTGGGGCCAACGTCCTGACTTTC. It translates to CASSFSRGSGANVLTF.

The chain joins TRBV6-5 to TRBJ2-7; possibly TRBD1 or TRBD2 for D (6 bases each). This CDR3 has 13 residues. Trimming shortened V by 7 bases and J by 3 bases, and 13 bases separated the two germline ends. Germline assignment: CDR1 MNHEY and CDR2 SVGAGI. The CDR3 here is CASTKGGNYEQYF. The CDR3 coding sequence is TGTGCCAGCACCAAAGGGGGGAACTACGAGCAGTACTTC.

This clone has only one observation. CDR3 in DNA: TGTGCCAGTAGTATTGGGGCAGGACGTGAAAAACTGTTTTTT. Translating gives CASSIGAGREKLFF. The chain links TRBV19 to TRBJ1-4; D might be TRBD1 (5 bases). The CDR3 consists of 14 residues. Germline V gene data show CDR1 as LNHDA and CDR2 as SQIVND (reference sequence). The ends were cut back, 3 bases at V and 7 bases at J, with 12 bases in the middle.

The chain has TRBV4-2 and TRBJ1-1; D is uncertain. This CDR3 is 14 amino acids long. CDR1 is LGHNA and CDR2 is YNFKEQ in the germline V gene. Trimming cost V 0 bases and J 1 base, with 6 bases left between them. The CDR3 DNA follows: TGTGCCAGCAGCCAAGATCAGGAGAACACTGAAGCTTTCTTT. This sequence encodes CASSQDQENTEAFF.